The clone carrying this T cell receptor (beta chain) was counted many times. Its target is unknown. The record originates from a study of T cell repertoires in cytomegalovirus infection. V was shortened by 4 bases and J by 4 bases, with 16 bases between the two germline ends. Germline V lookup: CDR1 SQVTM, CDR2 ANQGSEA. The CDR3 has 15 residues. The study's findings and limits: Predominance within the ex vivo response was attributable to HLA-C-restricted CMV-specific TCR beta clonotypes.

TCRdb analysed the reads with MiXCR anew, one entry per CDR3 protein. The repertoire holds approximately 500,000 distinct CDR3 sequences, with 10% to 12% as singletons. The specimen sequenced was PBMCs. The chain combines TRBV29-1 with TRBJ2-2; D may be TRBD2 (7 bases). The clonotype originates from a human donor in good health (CMV status not recorded). Some clones in this sample may be carry-over from other donors' samples. The CDR3 region is CSVVVRGGGTGELFF. The CDR3 coding sequence is TGCAGCGTTGTGGTGCGGGGAGGGGGCACCGGGGAGCTGTTTTTT.